The 19 T cell receptor beta chains below were found in one sample sequenced in a study of blood T cell repertoires in COVID-19. Sequencing used immunoSEQ multiplex PCR; TCRdb keeps in-frame clones, though not all of them. This table has 200,000 to 250,000 clones, 80% to 90% appearing once. The specimen sequenced was peripheral blood. Receptors were obtained from a man aged 60 to 69 with acute or convalescent COVID-19.

The chain is built from TRBV5-5 and TRBJ1-5; 8 bases align to TRBD1. Germline CDR1 reads SGHKS; CDR2 reads YYEKEE (reference sequence). This CDR3 comprises 15 residues. The V gene end was trimmed by 0 bases and the J gene end by 7 bases; junction bases not matched to a gene: 6. The CDR3 reads CASSLAGGARQPQHF. CDR3 sequence (DNA): TGTGCCAGCAGCTTGGCAGGGGGCGCGAGGCAGCCCCAGCATTTT.

The chain combines TRBV9 with TRBJ1-3; TRBD1 agrees at 8 bases. The junction had 7 bases not matched to a gene; V was cut back by 4 bases and J by 4 bases. From germline, CDR1 is SGDLS and CDR2 YYNGEE. This CDR3 is 15 amino acids long. The CDR3 nucleotides are TGTGCCAGCAGCATAACAGGGGGAAAGGGAAACACCATATATTTT. It encodes CASSITGGKGNTIYF.

V usage is TRBV18 and J usage is TRBJ1-6, with unresolved D. The CDR3 is 14 amino acids. Trimming left V 5 bases short and J 8 bases short, with 13 bases between. CDR1 and CDR2 from the germline V gene are KGHSH and LQKENI. CDR3: CASSFRGPDSPLHF. CDR3 DNA: TGTGCCAGCTCATTTCGGGGTCCCGATTCACCCCTCCACTTT.

V is TRBV6-5 and J is TRBJ2-1; 9 bases align to TRBD1. CDR3 length: 13 amino acids. Germline loops: CDR1 MNHEY, CDR2 SVGAGI. Unmatched junction bases numbered 1, after V lost 5 bases and J lost 5 bases. The CDR3 is CASSRTGDNEQFF. CDR3 DNA: TGTGCCAGCAGTAGGACAGGGGACAATGAGCAGTTCTTC.

The gene calls are TRBV5-1 and TRBJ2-5, with 11 bases matching TRBD2. Germline trimming cut 5 bases from V and 4 bases from J; bases unmatched to any gene: 10. The CDR3 has 16 residues. Germline assignment: CDR1 SGHRS and CDR2 YFSETQ. Here the CDR3 DNA reads TGCGCCAGCAGGGTGGCTAGCGGGAGGTCTCGAGAGACCCAGTACTTC. This encodes CASRVASGRSRETQYF.

This clone was found a few times. The chain is built from TRBV28 and TRBJ1-6; 7 nucleotides match TRBD1. This CDR3 spans 12 amino acids. V shed 7 bases, J shed 11 bases, and the junction held 5 bases outside the gene matches. CDR1 MDHEN and CDR2 SYDVKM come from the germline V gene. CDR3 in amino acids: CASKDRVAPLHF. CDR3 DNA sequence: TGTGCCAGCAAAGACAGGGTAGCACCCCTCCACTTT.

This sequence joins TRBV27 and TRBJ2-2; perhaps TRBD2 as D (6 bases). The germline V gene has CDR1 MNHEY and CDR2 SMNVEV (reference sequence). The length of the CDR3 is 17 residues. V was pared by 0 bases and J by 7 bases, with 18 bases between. The CDR3 region has the DNA TGTGCCAGCAGTTTATCTAATTACCGGGGGAAGGGCGGGGAGCTGTTTTTT. Residues: CASSLSNYRGKGGELFF.

The chain employs TRBV7-9 and TRBJ1-2; a possible D gene is TRBD1 (6 bases). The germline V and J ends were trimmed by 4 bases and 4 bases, with 10 bases remaining between them. The CDR3 is 13 amino acids. From germline, CDR1 is SEHNR and CDR2 FQNEAQ (reference sequence). This CDR3 reads CASSSLQGYGYTF. The CDR3 region has the DNA TGTGCCAGCAGCTCCCTACAGGGCTATGGCTACACCTTC.

The chain is built from TRBV12-5 and TRBJ1-1, with D possibly being TRBD1 (6 bases). Trimming took 2 bases from V and 1 from J, leaving 14 bases between them. Looked up from germline, CDR1 is LGHNT and CDR2 is FRNRAP. The CDR3 loop spans 16 amino acids. The CDR3 DNA reads as TGTGCTAGTGGTTTGCCCCAGGGGAGTTGGAACACTGAAGCTTTCTTT. As protein: CASGLPQGSWNTEAFF.

The V call is TRBV19, the J call TRBJ1-1; D is ambiguous. Per germline, CDR1 LNHDA and CDR2 SQIVND (reference sequence). CDR3 size: 14 residues. Trimming pared 3 bases from V and 0 bases from J, leaving 8 bases between. The CDR3 loop reads CASSMVAVNTEAFF. For the CDR3, the DNA is TGTGCCAGTAGTATGGTGGCAGTGAACACTGAAGCTTTCTTT.

This clone turned up a few times. The chain employs TRBV5-6 and TRBJ2-7; 8 bases are a match to TRBD1. The CDR3 has 17 residues. The J segment lost 1 base and the V segment lost 6 bases, leaving 15 bases of the junction unmatched. CDR1 and CDR2 (germline): SGHDT, YYEEEE. As DNA, the CDR3 is TGTGCCAGCAACCTGAGAGCAGGGGGCCTTTTATCCTACGAGCAGTACTTC. This translates into CASNLRAGGLLSYEQYF. The full variable domain, completed using reference TRBV5-6 and TRBJ2-7, is DAGVTQSPTHLIKTRGQQVTLRCSPKSGHDTVSWYQQALGQGPQFIFQYYEEEERQRGNFPDRFSGHQFPNYSSELNVNALLLGDSALYLCASNLRAGGLLSYEQYFGPGTRLTVT.

The genes are TRBV3-1 (or the pseudogene TRBV3-2) and TRBJ2-1; 11 nucleotides line up with TRBD2. CDR1 is LGHDT and CDR2 is YNNKEL in the germline V gene (reference sequence). V gave up 4 bases and J gave up 8 bases; unmatched junction bases: 4. This CDR3 spans 14 amino acids. The CDR3 nucleotides are TGTGCCAGCAGCCCCACTAGCGGGAGTTATGAGCAGTTCTTC. This translates into CASSPTSGSYEQFF.

This clone appeared a single time. The genes are TRBV12-3 or TRBV12-4 and TRBJ1-1; D possibly corresponds to TRBD1 (5 bases). Between the trimmed V and J ends, which lost 7 bases and 1 base, there was a span of 10 bases. The CDR3 is 13 amino acids. The CDR3 nucleotides are TGTGCCAGCAAACGGGGGGGGAACACTGAAGCTTTCTTT. It translates to CASKRGGNTEAFF.

V usage is TRBV5-6 and J usage is TRBJ2-7, with D possibly matching TRBD2 (5 bases). The CDR3 runs to 13 residues. Trimming shortened V by 2 bases and J by 7 bases, and 13 bases separated the two germline ends. Germline V gene data show CDR1 as SGHDT and CDR2 as YYEEEE. The CDR3 DNA is TGTGCCAGCAGCTTCGAGAGGGTCGGGGAGCAGTACTTC. This sequence encodes CASSFERVGEQYF.

The CDR3 DNA is TGCGCCAGCAGTGACGGTCGGGACAGAGGGGAAAAACTGTTTTTT. The encoded protein is CASSDGRDRGEKLFF. The chain is built from TRBV10-2 and TRBJ1-4; TRBD1 matches at 7 bases. The germline V gene has CDR1 WSHSY and CDR2 SAAADI. V shed 3 bases and J 8 bases; nucleotides not matched to a gene: 9. The CDR3 runs 15 residues.

The chain employs TRBV30 and TRBJ1-1; 9 positions match TRBD1. The CDR3 runs 15 residues. J lost 0 bases, V lost 2 bases, and 4 bases had no gene match. Per germline, CDR1 GTSNPN and CDR2 SVGIG (reference sequence). The CDR3, as DNA: TGTGCCTGGAGTTTTCGGACAGGGGTGAACACTGAAGCTTTCTTT. Its protein is CAWSFRTGVNTEAFF.

The J gene is TRBJ2-7, the V gene TRBV6-4, with D possibly matching TRBD1 (6 bases). The CDR3 is 16 residues long. Germline V lookup: CDR1 MRHNA, CDR2 SNTAGT. The V end was cut by 1 base, the J end by 4 bases, with 17 bases between. In DNA form, the CDR3 reads TGTGCCAGCAGTGACTTAGTCACAGGGAATACGTACGAGCAGTACTTC. Encoded protein: CASSDLVTGNTYEQYF.

The chain links TRBV10-3 to TRBJ1-2; perhaps TRBD1 as D (6 bases). Per germline, CDR1 ENHRY and CDR2 SYGVKD. Deletions cut 2 bases from V and 3 bases from J, with 13 bases between. The CDR3 is made up of 15 amino acids. The CDR3 coding sequence is TGTGCCATCAGTGAGCAGACAGGAATTGACTATGGCTACACCTTC. Translating gives CAISEQTGIDYGYTF.

This chain connects TRBV5-6 to TRBJ2-6; TRBD1 agrees at 9 bases. V lost 2 bases to trimming and J lost 4 bases; unmatched junction nucleotides: 4. CDR1 is SGHDT, CDR2 YYEEEE, per germline. The CDR3 extends over 16 amino acids. This CDR3 reads CASSLGTGFGANVLTF. The CDR3 DNA is TGTGCCAGCAGCTTAGGGACAGGGTTCGGGGCCAACGTCCTGACTTTC.